Listed here are 2 T cell receptor beta chains from one sample, sequenced in a study of T cell repertoires in cytomegalovirus infection. TCRdb fed the reads into MiXCR, producing one record per CDR3 protein. The sample has some 400,000 distinct CDR3 sequences; roughly 18% are singletons. Sequencing was carried out using PBMCs. The receptors were gathered from a human donor in good health (CMV status not recorded). Some clones in this sample may be carry-over from other donors' samples.

Many counts were recorded for this clonotype. This chain links TRBV12-3 or TRBV12-4 with TRBJ1-3; no firm D call. The CDR3 is 11 amino acids. Between the trimmed V and J ends, which lost 5 bases and 4 bases, there was a span of 3 bases. This chain's CDR3 is CASSIGNTIYF. The CDR3, as DNA: TGTGCCAGCAGTATAGGAAACACCATATATTTT.

Ten or more counts support this clonotype. The rearrangement links TRBV20-1 to TRBJ2-3; D is ambiguous. This CDR3 contains 13 residues. Trimming stripped 6 bases from V and 5 bases from J, with 15 bases between. Per germline, CDR1 DFQATT and CDR2 SNEGSKA (reference sequence). The CDR3 DNA reads TGCAGTGCCGTACGCGGAGATGGAGATACGCAGTATTTT. Residues: CSAVRGDGDTQYF.